One and the same sample provided the 21 T cell receptor beta chains below, sequenced in a study of T cells of healthy individuals. From the 5' RACE reads, TCRdb called clonotypes with MiXCR, one entry per CDR3 protein. The data contain about 53,000 distinct CDR3 sequences, roughly 14% of them singletons. These receptor sequences come from a human donor in good health.

This clonotype was seen only a few times. The chain employs TRBV5-6 and TRBJ2-3; D might be TRBD2 (6 bases). Trimming shortened V by 3 bases and J by 4 bases, and 15 bases separated the two germline ends. The CDR3 is made up of 15 amino acids. Germline assignment: CDR1 SGHDT and CDR2 YYEEEE. CDR3 nucleotide sequence: TGTGCCAGCAGCTACCCGACTAGTCAACCAGATACGCAGTATTTT. Its protein is CASSYPTSQPDTQYF.

This clonotype turned up a few times. V is TRBV27 and J is TRBJ2-5; D is tentatively TRBD1 or TRBD2 (5 bases each). The CDR3 spans 15 residues. Trimming pared 5 bases from V and 5 bases from J, leaving 18 bases between. CDR1 and CDR2 (germline): MNHEY, SMNVEV (reference sequence). The CDR3 coding sequence is TGTGCCAGCAGTCCCGCCGGGACGGGGTGGGAGACCCAGTACTTC. Its protein product is CASSPAGTGWETQYF.

This clonotype was seen a few times. The rearrangement joins TRBV19 to TRBJ1-1; a weak D match, TRBD1 (6 bases). The CDR3 loop spans 14 amino acids. Trimming removed 5 bases at V and 1 base at J, with 11 bases between. Germline V gene data show CDR1 as LNHDA and CDR2 as SQIVND (reference sequence). The DNA for the CDR3 is TGTGCCAGTAGTGCAGGACAGTGGAACACTGAAGCTTTCTTT. Translating gives CASSAGQWNTEAFF.

This clonotype was recorded many times. The gene calls are TRBV20-1 and TRBJ1-5; D perhaps matches TRBD1 (5 bases). V was pared by 5 bases and J by 5 bases, with 10 bases between. The germline gives CDR1 DFQATT, CDR2 SNEGSKA (reference sequence). The CDR3 length is 12 residues. The CDR3 loop is CSARDGDQPQHF. CDR3 in DNA: TGCAGTGCTCGGGACGGGGATCAGCCCCAGCATTTT.

At least ten counts were recorded for this clonotype. The chain employs TRBV9 and TRBJ2-2; D ambiguous. This CDR3 spans 12 amino acids. Trimming shortened V by 0 bases and J by 8 bases, and 5 bases separated the two germline ends. Germline loops: CDR1 SGDLS, CDR2 YYNGEE. CDR3 region: CASSVEIGELFF. Here the CDR3 DNA reads TGTGCCAGCAGCGTAGAGATTGGGGAGCTGTTTTTT.

This clonotype was seen ten or more times. The V call is TRBV20-1, the J call TRBJ2-3; D not certain. Per germline, CDR1 DFQATT and CDR2 SNEGSKA (reference sequence). V was clipped by 5 bases and J by 4 bases, with 10 bases between them. The CDR3 spans 12 residues. For the CDR3, the DNA is TGCAGTGCTCCTCTGGCCCCAGATACGCAGTATTTT. Residues: CSAPLAPDTQYF.

This clonotype was seen only a few times. The V and J genes are TRBV29-1 and TRBJ2-1, with D perhaps TRBD1 or TRBD2 (5 bases each). Trimming took off 7 bases at V and 0 bases at J, with 16 bases between the two ends. The V gene's germline CDR1 is SQVTM and CDR2 ANQGSEA. This CDR3 comprises 15 residues. The CDR3 region is CSAPVGASSYNEQFF. CDR3 coding DNA: TGCAGCGCCCCGGTCGGGGCTAGCTCCTACAATGAGCAGTTCTTC.

This clonotype was counted at least ten times. This chain uses TRBV24-1 with TRBJ2-1; either TRBD1 or TRBD2 may supply D (5 bases each). The CDR3 covers 16 residues. Per the germline V gene, CDR1 is KGHDR and CDR2 is SFDVKD. V gave up 5 bases and J gave up 6 bases, with 19 bases separating them. This CDR3 reads CATSALGVGALNEQFF. The CDR3 DNA sequence: TGTGCCACCAGTGCTCTGGGGGTCGGGGCTCTCAATGAGCAGTTCTTC.

This clonotype was counted between two and nine times. The V gene is TRBV3-1, the J gene TRBJ2-5; 10 nucleotides line up with TRBD2. There are 16 residues in the CDR3. Germline V gene lookup returns CDR1 LGHDT and CDR2 YNNKEL (reference sequence). J was trimmed by 5 bases and V by 1 base; bases with no gene match: 7. The CDR3 protein is CASSQGNSGRRETQYF. CDR3 nucleotides: TGTGCCAGCAGCCAAGGAAATAGCGGGAGGAGGGAGACCCAGTACTTC.

In its sample, this clonotype was seen many times. V gene TRBV27 combines with J gene TRBJ2-7, with D perhaps TRBD1 (8 bases). This CDR3 is 14 amino acids long. Trimming removed 3 bases at V and 6 bases at J, with 15 bases between. Germline CDR1 and CDR2: MNHEY and SMNVEV (reference sequence). CDR3 loop: CASSFLQGGSEQYF. The CDR3 DNA is TGTGCCAGCAGTTTTCTACAGGGGGGGAGCGAGCAGTACTTC.

V and J are TRBV5-1 and TRBJ2-7; TRBD2 matches 12 bases. J was trimmed by 6 bases and V by 5 bases; bases with no gene match: 6. The V gene's germline CDR1 is SGHRS and CDR2 YFSETQ. This CDR3 comprises 14 residues. The CDR3 protein is CASSPTSGRSEQYF. CDR3 DNA sequence: TGCGCCAGCAGTCCGACTAGCGGGAGAAGCGAGCAGTACTTC. Supplemented by reference TRBV5-1 and TRBJ2-7, the full variable domain reads KAGVTQTPRYLIKTRGQQVTLSCSPISGHRSVSWYQQTPGQGLQFLFEYFSETQRNKGNFPGRFSGRQFSNSRSEMNVSTLELGDSALYLCASSPTSGRSEQYFGPGTRLTVT.

This clonotype has only a few counts. The chain is built from TRBV18 and TRBJ2-5; D not resolved. The CDR3 extends over 13 amino acids. V was shortened by 3 bases and J by 5 bases, with 10 bases between the two germline ends. Germline V lookup: CDR1 KGHSH, CDR2 LQKENI. CDR3 loop: CASSPDPGETQYF. For the CDR3, the DNA is TGTGCCAGCTCACCCGACCCCGGTGAGACCCAGTACTTC.

J is TRBJ2-1 and V is TRBV20-1; tentatively, D is TRBD2 (7 bases). Per the germline V gene, CDR1 is DFQATT and CDR2 is SNEGSKA (reference sequence). V dropped 5 bases and J dropped 4 bases, with 21 bases sitting between them. CDR3 length: 16 residues. The CDR3 region is CSADGGGSGGYNEQFF. CDR3 bases: TGCAGTGCTGACGGGGGCGGGAGTGGGGGTTACAATGAGCAGTTCTTC.

This clonotype appeared many times. The chain employs TRBV11-2 and TRBJ2-1; D is ambiguous. The CDR3 extends over 13 amino acids. Between the trimmed V and J ends, which lost 5 bases and 1 base, there was a span of 6 bases. CDR1 SGHAT and CDR2 FQNNGV come from the germline V gene. The CDR3 loop reads CASSPQSYNEQFF. CDR3 nucleotides: TGTGCCAGCAGCCCCCAGTCCTACAATGAGCAGTTCTTC.

This clonotype has just a few counts. The chain has TRBV12-3 or TRBV12-4 and TRBJ1-1; D is unclear. The CDR3 sequence is 12 residues long. V was pared by 6 bases and J by 0 bases, with 5 bases between. CDR3 in amino acids: CASRDVNTEAFF. The DNA for the CDR3 is TGTGCCAGCAGGGACGTGAACACTGAAGCTTTCTTT.

This clonotype was observed at least ten times. The chain links TRBV5-1 to TRBJ1-3, with TRBD1 as a possible D gene (5 bases). V was pared by 3 bases and J by 0 bases, with 19 bases between. The CDR3 is 18 amino acids. Germline CDR1 SGHRS, CDR2 YFSETQ. Written as DNA, the CDR3 is TGCGCCAGCAGCTGGACCGGGGCCTCCGTCAGCTCTGGAAACACCATATATTTT. Its protein product is CASSWTGASVSSGNTIYF. Drawing the rest from reference TRBV5-1 and TRBJ1-3, the complete variable domain is KAGVTQTPRYLIKTRGQQVTLSCSPISGHRSVSWYQQTPGQGLQFLFEYFSETQRNKGNFPGRFSGRQFSNSRSEMNVSTLELGDSALYLCASSWTGASVSSGNTIYFGEGSWLTVV.

V gene TRBV2 combines with J gene TRBJ2-7; D remains unclear. CDR3 length: 17 residues. Trimming took 2 bases from V and 6 from J, leaving 23 bases between them. Germline V gene sequence: CDR1 SNHLY, CDR2 FYNNEI. The CDR3: CASSERTFTRRMVEQYF. In DNA, the CDR3 is TGTGCCAGCAGTGAAAGGACGTTTACCCGTAGAATGGTCGAGCAGTACTTC.

J is TRBJ2-2 and V is TRBV3-1; the D gene is possibly TRBD1 (6 bases). Trimming took off 7 bases at V and 5 bases at J, with 14 bases between the two ends. Germline assignment: CDR1 LGHDT and CDR2 YNNKEL (reference sequence). The CDR3 has 14 residues. The CDR3 DNA reads TGTGCCAGCACCAGGGGACCGGGAACCGGGGAGCTGTTTTTT. Its protein is CASTRGPGTGELFF.

This clonotype has just a few counts. The chain is built from TRBV2 and TRBJ1-5; D gene ambiguous. Germline CDR1 is SNHLY and CDR2 is FYNNEI. The CDR3 has 14 amino acids. The V and J ends lost 7 bases and 3 bases respectively, with 13 bases between them. The CDR3 region is CASNGQLPNQPQHF. As DNA, the CDR3 is TGTGCCAGCAACGGTCAACTGCCCAATCAGCCCCAGCATTTT.

This sequence joins TRBV4-1 and TRBJ1-3; 9 bases align to TRBD1. The length of the CDR3 is 19 residues. The V gene end was trimmed by 4 bases and the J gene end by 2 bases; junction bases not matched to a gene: 15. Germline CDR1 and CDR2: MGHRA and YSYEKL. The CDR3 loop reads CASSLTPGQGVGTGNTIYF. CDR3 bases: TGCGCCAGCAGCCTCACCCCGGGACAGGGAGTAGGAACTGGAAACACCATATATTTT.

This clonotype was picked up many times. This sequence joins TRBV11-2 and TRBJ2-5; D may be TRBD1 or TRBD2 (6 bases each). Germline CDR1 is SGHAT and CDR2 is FQNNGV. This CDR3 spans 15 amino acids. With 0 bases removed from V and 4 bases from J, the gap between germline ends came to 12 bases. The CDR3 protein is CASSLDAGQRETQYF. The DNA of the CDR3 is TGTGCCAGCAGCTTAGACGCGGGACAAAGAGAGACCCAGTACTTC.